This entry is about one T cell receptor beta chain. Sequencing was done on patients that had shown CD8+CD57+ cell expansion by flow cytometry. Every patient was diagnosed with severe acquired aplastic anemia. At the time of blood sampling, patients had not yet received any therapy. The CDR3 has 14 residues. V dropped 1 base and J dropped 8 bases, with 12 bases sitting between them. CDR1 is LNHNV, CDR2 YYDKDF, per germline (reference sequence). The sample comes from a study of CD8+CD57+ T cells in acquired aplastic anemia. For the study at large: Sorted cells (CD4+ and CD8+) yielded DNA amounts that averaged around 3.1 ug.

The study profiled TCR beta VDJ and CDR3 using genomic DNA as template. TCRdb redid the calling of the reads with MiXCR, one entry per CDR3 protein. This sample has approximately 250,000 distinct CDR3 sequences, with roughly 82% found just once. Sequenced material: sorted CD4+, CD8+, or CD8+CD57+ T cells (not recorded which) from PBMCs. The rearrangement uses TRBV15 and TRBJ2-1; D remains ambiguous. This sequence originates from a human donor with aplastic anemia. The CDR3 here is CATSRVSRRDEQFF. CDR3 DNA: TGTGCCACCAGCAGAGTGTCGAGGCGCGATGAGCAGTTCTTC. The variable domain in full, with the rest retrieved from reference TRBV15 and TRBJ2-1, is DAMVIQNPRYQVTQFGKPVTLSCSQTLNHNVMYWYQQKSSQAPKLLFHYYDKDFNNEADTPDNFQSRRPNTSFCFLDIRSPGLGDTAMYLCATSRVSRRDEQFFGPGTRLTVL.